Listed below are T cell receptor beta chains from one sample, sequenced in a study of cytomegalovirus exposure and HLA in healthy donors. The assay was immunoSEQ multiplex PCR, and TCRdb's table has in-frame clones only and misses some. This sample has approximately 160,000 clones, with about four fifths found just once. Sequenced input: PBMCs. The receptor source for this set is a woman aged 18-30 years in good health and CMV-seronegative. Both conserved end residues are part of each CDR3. The order of the fields is D gene, clone size, CDR3 length, V gene, J gene, CDR3 DNA, CDR3 protein. The D gene is left open where the match is weak. The size field is filled for only some rows; it gives once, few, many or a size class.

d_gene: TRBD1; abundance: few; len: 16; v_gene: TRBV28; j_gene: TRBJ2-1; CDR3nt: TGTGCCAGCAGTTCGTTAGGGACAGGGAGGTCACATGAGCAGTTCTTC; CDR3aa: CASSSLGTGRSHEQFF
d_gene: TRBD2; abundance: -; len: 18; v_gene: TRBV28; j_gene: TRBJ2-3; CDR3nt: TGTGCCAGCAGTTCACCCTGGACTAGCGATTTGAGCACAGATACGCAGTATTTT; CDR3aa: CASSSPWTSDLSTDTQYF
d_gene: -; abundance: -; len: 13; v_gene: TRBV10-1; j_gene: TRBJ2-1; CDR3nt: TGCGCCAGCAGTGAAAACAGCCAAACTGAGCAGTTCTTC; CDR3aa: CASSENSQTEQFF
d_gene: -; abundance: -; len: 17; v_gene: TRBV7-6; j_gene: TRBJ2-6; CDR3nt: TGTGCCAGCAGCTTGGAATACAGGATCTCTGGGGCCAACGTCCTGACTTTC; CDR3aa: CASSLEYRISGANVLTF
d_gene: TRBD2; abundance: -; len: 19; v_gene: TRBV7-2; j_gene: TRBJ2-5; CDR3nt: TGTGCCAGCAGCCAAGGGGCACCGTACCTGACTAGCGGGAAAGCGACCCAGTACTTC; CDR3aa: CASSQGAPYLTSGKATQYF
d_gene: -; abundance: -; len: 15; v_gene: TRBV7-8; j_gene: TRBJ2-7; CDR3nt: TGTGCCAGCAGCTTAGTACGGCCACCCGGGAGCGAGCAGTACTTC; CDR3aa: CASSLVRPPGSEQYF
d_gene: -; abundance: -; len: 13; v_gene: TRBV13; j_gene: TRBJ1-6; CDR3nt: TGTGCCAGCAGCCCCAGCTATAATTCACCCCTCCACTTT; CDR3aa: CASSPSYNSPLHF
d_gene: -; abundance: -; len: 16; v_gene: TRBV5-1; j_gene: TRBJ2-5; CDR3nt: TGCGCCAGCAGCTTCTCATTGTTGAATAGACAAGAGACCCAGTACTTC; CDR3aa: CASSFSLLNRQETQYF
d_gene: -; abundance: once; len: 11; v_gene: TRBV13; j_gene: TRBJ1-2; CDR3nt: TGTGCCAGCAGCCGGGACTATGGCTACACCTTC; CDR3aa: CASSRDYGYTF
d_gene: TRBD1; abundance: once; len: 15; v_gene: TRBV7-9; j_gene: TRBJ1-1; CDR3nt: TGTTCCAGCAGCCCGCCGACAGGGGGCCGGACTGAAGCTTTCTTT; CDR3aa: CSSSPPTGGRTEAFF
d_gene: -; abundance: -; len: 16; v_gene: TRBV4-1; j_gene: TRBJ1-3; CDR3nt: TGCGCCAGCAGCCAAGGCCTGCTGAGCTCTGGAAACACCATATATTTT; CDR3aa: CASSQGLLSSGNTIYF
d_gene: TRBD1; abundance: -; len: 13; v_gene: TRBV6-6; j_gene: TRBJ2-7; CDR3nt: TGTGCCAGCAGCAGGACAGGGCCCAACGAGCAGTACTTC; CDR3aa: CASSRTGPNEQYF
d_gene: -; abundance: -; len: 15; v_gene: TRBV5-4; j_gene: TRBJ2-3; CDR3nt: TGTGCCAGCAGCTTGGGTTCGGGAGAGGTAGATACGCAGTATTTT; CDR3aa: CASSLGSGEVDTQYF
d_gene: TRBD2; abundance: once; len: 14; v_gene: TRBV6-1; j_gene: TRBJ2-3; CDR3nt: TGTGCCAGCAGTTTCGGGGGGAGCGCAGATACGCAGTATTTT; CDR3aa: CASSFGGSADTQYF
d_gene: -; abundance: -; len: 14; v_gene: TRBV6-1; j_gene: TRBJ2-1; CDR3nt: TGTGCCAGCAGTGAAGCCTTCTCTGACAATGAGCAGTTCTTC; CDR3aa: CASSEAFSDNEQFF
d_gene: -; abundance: -; len: 12; v_gene: TRBV6-5; j_gene: TRBJ1-5; CDR3nt: TGTGCCAGCAGCCCCCCTTTGGGAGCCCAGCATTTT; CDR3aa: CASSPPLGAQHF
d_gene: -; abundance: -; len: 13; v_gene: TRBV28; j_gene: TRBJ2-1; CDR3nt: TGTGCCAGCATCCAGGACTCGCACAATGAGCAGTTCTTC; CDR3aa: CASIQDSHNEQFF
d_gene: -; abundance: -; len: 14; v_gene: TRBV5-1; j_gene: TRBJ2-2; CDR3nt: TGCGCCAGCAGCTTGGGGGGCCAGACCGGGGAGCTGTTTTTT; CDR3aa: CASSLGGQTGELFF
d_gene: -; abundance: -; len: 13; v_gene: TRBV7-8; j_gene: TRBJ2-7; CDR3nt: TGTGCCAGCAGCTTAGCGTCCTCTTACGAGCAGTACTTC; CDR3aa: CASSLASSYEQYF
d_gene: TRBD2; abundance: -; len: 17; v_gene: TRBV5-6; j_gene: TRBJ2-3; CDR3nt: TGTGCCAGCAGCTTGGAACTAGCGGGAGGGCCAGGAGATACGCAGTATTTT; CDR3aa: CASSLELAGGPGDTQYF
d_gene: TRBD2; abundance: -; len: 17; v_gene: TRBV5-4; j_gene: TRBJ2-7; CDR3nt: TGTGCCAGCAGCCGCCGGACTAGCGGGTATGAGTACTACGAGCAGTACTTC; CDR3aa: CASSRRTSGYEYYEQYF
d_gene: TRBD1; abundance: few; len: 11; v_gene: TRBV30; j_gene: TRBJ1-2; CDR3nt: TGTGCCTGGGGGACAGGTCATGGCTACACCTTC; CDR3aa: CAWGTGHGYTF
d_gene: TRBD2; abundance: -; len: 21; v_gene: TRBV28; j_gene: TRBJ2-2; CDR3nt: TGTGCCAGCAGCCCGTCCCTGGGACTAGCGGGAGAAGGCGGGAACACCGGGGAGCTGTTTTTT; CDR3aa: CASSPSLGLAGEGGNTGELFF
d_gene: -; abundance: -; len: 15; v_gene: TRBV6-5; j_gene: TRBJ1-3; CDR3nt: TGTGCCAGCAGCCGAGGGAAAGCCTCTGGAAACACCATATATTTT; CDR3aa: CASSRGKASGNTIYF
d_gene: TRBD1; abundance: -; len: 15; v_gene: TRBV4-2; j_gene: TRBJ2-5; CDR3nt: TGTGCCAGCAGTCTTACCGGGACAGGGGGGGAGACCCAGTACTTC; CDR3aa: CASSLTGTGGETQYF
d_gene: TRBD1; abundance: -; len: 16; v_gene: TRBV7-6; j_gene: TRBJ1-2; CDR3nt: TGTGCCAGCAGCTTAGGGGATAAACCCGGGACAGATGGCTACACCTTC; CDR3aa: CASSLGDKPGTDGYTF
d_gene: TRBD1; abundance: -; len: 15; v_gene: TRBV9; j_gene: TRBJ1-2; CDR3nt: TGTGCCAGCACCAGAGACGAGACAGGGGGTAAAGGCTACACCTTC; CDR3aa: CASTRDETGGKGYTF
d_gene: -; abundance: medium-sized; len: 15; v_gene: TRBV6-1; j_gene: TRBJ1-4; CDR3nt: TGTGCCAGCAGTGAATTAAGGGGATCTAATGAAAAACTGTTTTTT; CDR3aa: CASSELRGSNEKLFF
d_gene: -; abundance: -; len: 17; v_gene: TRBV4-3; j_gene: TRBJ2-6; CDR3nt: TGCGCCAGCAGCCAAGATTTCGGTTTCTCTGGGGCCAACGTCCTGACTTTC; CDR3aa: CASSQDFGFSGANVLTF
d_gene: TRBD1; abundance: -; len: 14; v_gene: TRBV28; j_gene: TRBJ1-2; CDR3nt: TGTGCCAGCAGCTGGGGTTCCAGGGGGTATGGCTACACCTTC; CDR3aa: CASSWGSRGYGYTF
d_gene: TRBD1; abundance: -; len: 15; v_gene: TRBV7-9; j_gene: TRBJ2-4; CDR3nt: TGTGCCAGCACCCGGGGACAGGGGTGGAAAAACATTCAGTACTTC; CDR3aa: CASTRGQGWKNIQYF
d_gene: -; abundance: -; len: 15; v_gene: TRBV6-1; j_gene: TRBJ1-4; CDR3nt: TGTGCCAGCAGTGAACAAATTGCAACTAATGAAAAACTGTTTTTT; CDR3aa: CASSEQIATNEKLFF
d_gene: -; abundance: -; len: 11; v_gene: TRBV7-6; j_gene: TRBJ2-5; CDR3nt: TGTGCCAGCAGCAACGGAGAGACCCAGTACTTC; CDR3aa: CASSNGETQYF
d_gene: TRBD1; abundance: -; len: 14; v_gene: TRBV7-2; j_gene: TRBJ1-2; CDR3nt: TGTGCCAGCAGCCCCGACAGGGACAACTATGGCTACACCTTC; CDR3aa: CASSPDRDNYGYTF
d_gene: -; abundance: -; len: 17; v_gene: TRBV27; j_gene: TRBJ1-2; CDR3nt: TGTGCCAGCAGTTCCAGAATCCGACAGAGGAGAGGCTATGGCTACACCTTC; CDR3aa: CASSSRIRQRRGYGYTF
d_gene: -; abundance: -; len: 15; v_gene: TRBV4-3; j_gene: TRBJ1-1; CDR3nt: TGCGCCAGCAGCCAAGAAACGGGAAGAAACACTGAAGCTTTCTTT; CDR3aa: CASSQETGRNTEAFF
d_gene: -; abundance: -; len: 14; v_gene: TRBV27; j_gene: TRBJ2-3; CDR3nt: TGTGCCAGCAATGGGGCGCAGCCCACAGATACGCAGTATTTT; CDR3aa: CASNGAQPTDTQYF
d_gene: TRBD2; abundance: -; len: 16; v_gene: TRBV5-1; j_gene: TRBJ2-3; CDR3nt: TGCGCCAGCAGCCAGGCCAGCGGGAGTGCGGGAGATACGCAGTATTTT; CDR3aa: CASSQASGSAGDTQYF
d_gene: -; abundance: -; len: 14; v_gene: TRBV7-9; j_gene: TRBJ1-1; CDR3nt: TGTGCCAGCAGCTTAACGGGGGTAAACACTGAAGCTTTCTTT; CDR3aa: CASSLTGVNTEAFF
d_gene: -; abundance: -; len: 14; v_gene: TRBV6-4; j_gene: TRBJ2-2; CDR3nt: TGTGCCAGCAGTTCAGGGGCCCACACCGGGGAGCTGTTTTTT; CDR3aa: CASSSGAHTGELFF
d_gene: TRBD1; abundance: -; len: 14; v_gene: TRBV12-5; j_gene: TRBJ2-7; CDR3nt: TGTGCTAGTAGACAGGGTCCCTCTTCCTACGAGCAGTACTTC; CDR3aa: CASRQGPSSYEQYF
d_gene: TRBD1; abundance: -; len: 15; v_gene: TRBV7-8; j_gene: TRBJ1-1; CDR3nt: TGTGCCAGCAGCCCCCAGACAGGGGGGAACACTGAAGCTTTCTTT; CDR3aa: CASSPQTGGNTEAFF
d_gene: -; abundance: -; len: 16; v_gene: TRBV7-3; j_gene: TRBJ2-1; CDR3nt: TGTGCCAGCAGCTTAACGGGCTTCCAGGGGAGCTATGAGCAGTTCTTC; CDR3aa: CASSLTGFQGSYEQFF
d_gene: TRBD1; abundance: few; len: 13; v_gene: TRBV28; j_gene: TRBJ1-1; CDR3nt: TGTGCCAGCCGCATACAGGGGTCTACTGAAGCTTTCTTT; CDR3aa: CASRIQGSTEAFF
d_gene: TRBD1; abundance: -; len: 15; v_gene: TRBV5-1; j_gene: TRBJ1-5; CDR3nt: TGCGCCAGCAGCTTGGGAACAGGGGGCGCTCAGCCCCAGCATTTT; CDR3aa: CASSLGTGGAQPQHF
d_gene: TRBD2; abundance: -; len: 14; v_gene: TRBV6-4; j_gene: TRBJ2-1; CDR3nt: TGTGCCAGCAGCACTAGCGGGAGTGACAATGAGCAGTTCTTC; CDR3aa: CASSTSGSDNEQFF
d_gene: -; abundance: -; len: 15; v_gene: TRBV6-5; j_gene: TRBJ2-3; CDR3nt: TGTGCCAGCAGTTACTCGCCGGGGGTTCCAGATACGCAGTATTTT; CDR3aa: CASSYSPGVPDTQYF
d_gene: -; abundance: -; len: 19; v_gene: TRBV19; j_gene: TRBJ2-3; CDR3nt: TGTGCCAGTAGTATAGATCGCGGAGGAGCGGGTAGTGTGGGCGGTACGCAGTATTTT; CDR3aa: CASSIDRGGAGSVGGTQYF
d_gene: -; abundance: -; len: 16; v_gene: TRBV5-1; j_gene: TRBJ2-7; CDR3nt: TGCGCCAGCAGCTTCAGGGATAGGCGCCTTGGTGACGAGCAGTACTTC; CDR3aa: CASSFRDRRLGDEQYF
d_gene: TRBD2; abundance: few; len: 12; v_gene: TRBV28; j_gene: TRBJ2-7; CDR3nt: TGTGCCACCACTAGCGGCTCCTACGAGCAGTACTTC; CDR3aa: CATTSGSYEQYF